The count of the clone carrying this T cell receptor (beta chain) is one. The data were produced by immunoSEQ multiplex PCR, yet TCRdb's version contains in-frame clones alone and is incomplete. Of under 35,000 clones in the sample, 80% to 90% were seen once. This specimen comes from a study of PD-L1 blockade in urothelial cancer. About the study: Between 0 and 3 chemotherapy regimens preceded treatment for each patient. It was at 3 weeks (second dose) and 6 weeks after treatment start that blood was analyzed.

The source was PBMCs, collected around atezolizumab (anti-PD-L1) treatment. The clonotype originates from a man between 50 and 59 years old with urothelial cancer.

CDR3 DNA: TGTGCCAGTAGTATGCGCGGGAGCAACTACGAGCAGTACTTC. As protein: CASSMRGSNYEQYF. V is TRBV19 and J is TRBJ2-7, with TRBD2 matching over 7 bases. Germline trimming cut 3 bases from V and 3 bases from J; bases unmatched to any gene: 5. CDR3 size: 14 residues. Germline V gene data show CDR1 as LNHDA and CDR2 as SQIVND (reference sequence).